These T cell receptor beta chains were read from a single sample in a study of blood T cell repertoires in COVID-19. Generated by immunoSEQ multiplex PCR, the TCRdb table keeps only in-frame clones and is missing some. The table includes around 100,000 clones, nearly 90% detected once. Sequencing was performed on peripheral blood. Receptors were obtained from a man aged 50-60 years with active COVID-19. The CDR3 runs from the conserved cysteine through the conserved F or W. D genes are given only for firm matches. For some rows the clone size is stated as once, few or many, or as a class when expanded; others skip it.

TRBV11-2	once	TRBJ2-7	TRBD1	TGTGCCAGCAGCTTAGAAATGGGGACAGGGGGACACGAGCAGTACTTC	CASSLEMGTGGHEQYF
TRBV7-9	once	TRBJ2-3	TRBD2	TGTGCCAGCAGCTTATTAGCGGGGAGCACAGATACGCAGTATTTT	CASSLLAGSTDTQYF
TRBV11-2	-	TRBJ2-5	-	TGTGCCAGCAGCTTAAGGGGAGAGACCCAGTACTTC	CASSLRGETQYF
TRBV7-8	-	TRBJ1-4	-	TGTGCCAGCACCGCATCCCGGGCGGGTGGGGAAAAACTGTTTTTT	CASTASRAGGEKLFF
TRBV5-8	-	TRBJ2-3	TRBD2	TGTGCCAGCAGCTTGGAAGCGGGATTAAGCACAGATACGCAGTATTTT	CASSLEAGLSTDTQYF
TRBV7-8	-	TRBJ2-3	-	TGTGCCAGCAGCCCCCTTGGTTCCGCGCGGGGCACAGATACGCAGTATTTT	CASSPLGSARGTDTQYF
TRBV27	-	TRBJ1-3	TRBD1	TGTGCCAGCAGTTTATATGGACAGGCTTCTCGGTCTGGAAACACCATATATTTT	CASSLYGQASRSGNTIYF
TRBV6-2/TRBV6-3	-	TRBJ1-6	TRBD1	TGTGCCAGCAGTGACCAACAGGGGAGAAGGTCACCCCTCCACTTT	CASSDQQGRRSPLHF
TRBV12-3/TRBV12-4	-	TRBJ1-2	-	TGTGCCAGCAGTTTAAGAGGAAGGGGTGGCTACACCTTC	CASSLRGRGGYTF
TRBV30	-	TRBJ1-2	-	TGTGCCTGGAGTGCCGACAGGATGAACTATGGCTACACCTTC	CAWSADRMNYGYTF